The rows below give T cell receptor beta chains drawn from one sample of a study of blood T cells in healthy people across ages. MiXCR was run by TCRdb on the 5' RACE reads, yielding one entry per CDR3 protein. The repertoire includes approximately 850,000 distinct CDR3 sequences, 44% of them detected once, and under 20% sits in the top ten. Sequencing was performed on blood. These receptors came from a man in his sixties in good health. CDR3s include the opening cysteine and the closing phenylalanine or tryptophan. The order of the fields is J gene, clone size, D gene, V gene, CDR3 DNA, CDR3 protein. A D gene is named only where the DNA matches it firmly. The size field is filled for only some rows; it gives once, few, many or a size class.

J gene: TRBJ1-6
clone size: once
D gene: -
V gene: TRBV25-1
CDR3 DNA: TGTGCCAGCAGTGACAGAGGAGGTTCACCCCTCCACTTT
CDR3 protein: CASSDRGGSPLHF

J gene: TRBJ2-7
clone size: few
D gene: TRBD1
V gene: TRBV7-2
CDR3 DNA: TGTGCCAGCAGCTTTTTCGGACAGGGGACCTACGAGCAGTACTTC
CDR3 protein: CASSFFGQGTYEQYF

J gene: TRBJ1-5
clone size: -
D gene: TRBD1
V gene: TRBV30
CDR3 DNA: TGTGCCTGGAGTACCGGGACAGCCTCGATCAATCAGCCCCAGCATTTT
CDR3 protein: CAWSTGTASINQPQHF

J gene: TRBJ1-6
clone size: many
D gene: TRBD1
V gene: TRBV20-1
CDR3 DNA: TGCAGTGCTAGAGTCACAGGGGGCGGGTATAATTCACCCCTCCACTTT
CDR3 protein: CSARVTGGGYNSPLHF

J gene: TRBJ2-3
clone size: -
D gene: -
V gene: TRBV7-2
CDR3 DNA: TGTGCCAGCAGCCTCGCGGGGGCGGGGGTCACAGATACGCAGTATTTT
CDR3 protein: CASSLAGAGVTDTQYF

J gene: TRBJ1-4
clone size: few
D gene: -
V gene: TRBV4-3
CDR3 DNA: TGCGCCAGCAGCCAAGAGGCGACAGGAAGTTATGAAAAACTGTTTTTT
CDR3 protein: CASSQEATGSYEKLFF

J gene: TRBJ2-1
clone size: -
D gene: TRBD2
V gene: TRBV20-1
CDR3 DNA: TGCAGTGCTAGAGGAGCGGGGGGAACTGATGAGCAGTTCTTC
CDR3 protein: CSARGAGGTDEQFF

J gene: TRBJ2-1
clone size: many
D gene: -
V gene: TRBV7-9
CDR3 DNA: TGTGCCAGCAGCCCCTTAGGAGAGCAGTTCTTC
CDR3 protein: CASSPLGEQFF

J gene: TRBJ2-7
clone size: -
D gene: TRBD1
V gene: TRBV6-5
CDR3 DNA: TGTGCCAGCAGAGAGACAGGGCCCTCCTACGAGCAGTACTTC
CDR3 protein: CASRETGPSYEQYF

J gene: TRBJ2-7
clone size: -
D gene: -
V gene: TRBV7-9
CDR3 DNA: TGTTCCAGCAGCTCCTCGGGCCCCAGCGACGAGCAGTACTTC
CDR3 protein: CSSSSSGPSDEQYF

J gene: TRBJ1-5
clone size: -
D gene: -
V gene: TRBV6-1
CDR3 DNA: TGTGCCAGCAGTCGACAGGCTGGGGTTAGTCAGCCCCAGCATTTT
CDR3 protein: CASSRQAGVSQPQHF

J gene: TRBJ2-7
clone size: -
D gene: TRBD2
V gene: TRBV12-3/TRBV12-4
CDR3 DNA: TGTGCCAGCAGTGGACTAGCGGGGCTAACCTACAATGAGCAGTACTTC
CDR3 protein: CASSGLAGLTYNEQYF

J gene: TRBJ2-2
clone size: -
D gene: -
V gene: TRBV4-3
CDR3 DNA: TGCGCCAGCAGCCAAGATCGGGCGCCAACGAACACCGGGGAGCTGTTTTTT
CDR3 protein: CASSQDRAPTNTGELFF

J gene: TRBJ2-1
clone size: -
D gene: -
V gene: TRBV14
CDR3 DNA: TGTGCCAGCAGCCAAGATCGAGTGGGCGCAGAGACCCAGTTCTTC
CDR3 protein: CASSQDRVGAETQFF

J gene: TRBJ1-5
clone size: few
D gene: TRBD1
V gene: TRBV7-2
CDR3 DNA: TGTGCCAGCAGCCAAAGACAGGGGAGGGGCAATCAGCCCCAGCATTTT
CDR3 protein: CASSQRQGRGNQPQHF

J gene: TRBJ2-4
clone size: -
D gene: -
V gene: TRBV4-1
CDR3 DNA: TGCGCCAGCAGCCAAGGGACCCGCTGGGACATTCAGTACTTC
CDR3 protein: CASSQGTRWDIQYF

J gene: TRBJ2-1
clone size: few
D gene: TRBD2
V gene: TRBV7-2
CDR3 DNA: TGTGCCAGCAGCTTAGTAAGGACTAGAAATGAGCAGTTCTTC
CDR3 protein: CASSLVRTRNEQFF